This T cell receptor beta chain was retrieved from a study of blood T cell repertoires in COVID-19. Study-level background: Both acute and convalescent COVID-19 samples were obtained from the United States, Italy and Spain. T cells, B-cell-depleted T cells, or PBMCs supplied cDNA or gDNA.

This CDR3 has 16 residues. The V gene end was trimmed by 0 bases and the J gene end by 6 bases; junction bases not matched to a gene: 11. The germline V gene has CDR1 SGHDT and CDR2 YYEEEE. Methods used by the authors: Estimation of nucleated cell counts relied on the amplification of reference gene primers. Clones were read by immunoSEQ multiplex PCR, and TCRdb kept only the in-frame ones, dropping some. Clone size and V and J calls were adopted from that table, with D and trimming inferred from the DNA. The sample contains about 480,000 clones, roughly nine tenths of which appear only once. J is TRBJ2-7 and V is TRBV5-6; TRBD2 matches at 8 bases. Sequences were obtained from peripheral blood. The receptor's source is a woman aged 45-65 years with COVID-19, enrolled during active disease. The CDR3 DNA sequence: TGTGCCAGCAGCTTGGGACGGGGGGGCCTGAAAGGCGAGCAGTACTTC. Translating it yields CASSLGRGGLKGEQYF.